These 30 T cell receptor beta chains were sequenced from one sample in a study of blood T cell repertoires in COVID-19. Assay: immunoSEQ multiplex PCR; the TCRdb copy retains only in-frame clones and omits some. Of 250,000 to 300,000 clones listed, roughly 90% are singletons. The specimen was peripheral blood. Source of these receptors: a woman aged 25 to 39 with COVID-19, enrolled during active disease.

The CDR3 bases are TGTGCCAGCTCACCACTTCAGGACTCGAGCTCTGGAAACACCATATATTTT. Protein product: CASSPLQDSSSGNTIYF. The chain recombines TRBV18 with TRBJ1-3; D is undetermined. This CDR3 contains 17 residues. Germline values: CDR1 KGHSH, CDR2 LQKENI. V dropped 1 base and J dropped 0 bases, with 13 bases sitting between them.

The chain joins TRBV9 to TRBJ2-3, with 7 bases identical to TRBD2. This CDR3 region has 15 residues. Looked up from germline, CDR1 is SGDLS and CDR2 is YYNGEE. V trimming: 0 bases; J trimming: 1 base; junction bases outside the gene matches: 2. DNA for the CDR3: TGTGCCAGCAGCGTAGGGGCGGGGGGCACAGATACGCAGTATTTT. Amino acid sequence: CASSVGAGGTDTQYF.

The CDR3 loop reads CASSLVGRPEETQYF. Written as DNA, the CDR3 is TGTGCCAGCAGCTTGGTTGGCAGGCCCGAAGAGACCCAGTACTTC. The chain couples TRBV5-4 to TRBJ2-5; D is uncertain. The CDR3 is 15 amino acids. Germline CDR1 SGHNT, CDR2 YYREEE (reference sequence). Trimming left V 0 bases short and J 3 bases short, with 12 bases between.

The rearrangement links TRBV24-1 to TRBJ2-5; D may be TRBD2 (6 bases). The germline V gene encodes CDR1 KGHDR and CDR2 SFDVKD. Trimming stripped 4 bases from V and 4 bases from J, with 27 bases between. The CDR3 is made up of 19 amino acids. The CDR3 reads CATSDLRWNLERVTETQYF. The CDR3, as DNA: TGTGCCACCAGTGACCTGAGGTGGAATCTGGAGCGGGTAACAGAGACCCAGTACTTC.

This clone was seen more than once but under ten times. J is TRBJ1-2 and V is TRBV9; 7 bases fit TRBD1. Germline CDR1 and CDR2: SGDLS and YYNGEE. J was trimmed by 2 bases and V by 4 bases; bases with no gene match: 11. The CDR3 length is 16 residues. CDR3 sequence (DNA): TGTGCCAGCAGCCCTAGAGACAGGGTAGGGAACTATGGCTACACCTTC. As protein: CASSPRDRVGNYGYTF.

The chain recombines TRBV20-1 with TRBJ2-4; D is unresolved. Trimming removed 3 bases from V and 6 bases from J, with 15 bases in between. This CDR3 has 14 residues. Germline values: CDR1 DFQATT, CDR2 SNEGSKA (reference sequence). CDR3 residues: CSASETPGVNIQYF. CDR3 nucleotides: TGCAGTGCTAGTGAGACCCCCGGAGTAAACATTCAGTACTTC.

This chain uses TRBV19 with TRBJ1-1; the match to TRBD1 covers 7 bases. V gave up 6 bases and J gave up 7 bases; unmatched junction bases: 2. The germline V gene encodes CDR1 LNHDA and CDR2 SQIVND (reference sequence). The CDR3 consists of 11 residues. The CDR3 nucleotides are TGTGCCAGTAGGGGGGACAGTGAAGCTTTCTTT. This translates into CASRGDSEAFF. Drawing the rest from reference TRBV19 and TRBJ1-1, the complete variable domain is DGGITQSPKYLFRKEGQNVTLSCEQNLNHDAMYWYRQDPGQGLRLIYYSQIVNDFQKGDIAEGYSVSREKKESFPLTVTSAQKNPTAFYLCASRGDSEAFFGQGTRLTVV.

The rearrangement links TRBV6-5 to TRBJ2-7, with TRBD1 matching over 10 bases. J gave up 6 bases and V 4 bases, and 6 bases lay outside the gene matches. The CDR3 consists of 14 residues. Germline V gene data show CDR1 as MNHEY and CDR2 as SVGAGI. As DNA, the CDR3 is TGTGCCAGCAGTTCGGGACAGGGGACTTCCGAGCAGTACTTC. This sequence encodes CASSSGQGTSEQYF.

The CDR3 DNA reads TGTGCCAGCTCACCACCGAACAGGGTCACTGAAGCTTTCTTT. Translating it yields CASSPPNRVTEAFF. V and J are TRBV18 and TRBJ1-1; TRBD1 is a possible D gene (6 bases). The V and J ends lost 0 bases and 4 bases respectively, with 9 bases between them. The germline gives CDR1 KGHSH, CDR2 LQKENI. The CDR3 runs 14 residues.

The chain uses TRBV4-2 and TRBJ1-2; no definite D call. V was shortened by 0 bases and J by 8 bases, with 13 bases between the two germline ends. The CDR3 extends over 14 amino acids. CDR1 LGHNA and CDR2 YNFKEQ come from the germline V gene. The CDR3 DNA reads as TGTGCCAGCAGCCAAGACAGCGTACAAGGCGGCTACACCTTC. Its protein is CASSQDSVQGGYTF.

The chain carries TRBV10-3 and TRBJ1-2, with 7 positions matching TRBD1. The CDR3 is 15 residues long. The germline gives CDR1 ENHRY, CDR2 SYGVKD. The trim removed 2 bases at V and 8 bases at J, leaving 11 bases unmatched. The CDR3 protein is CAISEGTGAVHGYTF. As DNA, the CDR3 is TGTGCCATCAGTGAGGGCACAGGGGCGGTTCACGGCTACACCTTC.

DNA of the CDR3: TGTGCCAGCAGCTTTTGGACTAGCCAAGAGACCCAGTACTTC. This encodes CASSFWTSQETQYF. V is TRBV5-6 and J is TRBJ2-5; TRBD2 aligns across 7 bases. In germline, CDR1 is SGHDT, CDR2 YYEEEE. V trimming: 2 bases; J trimming: 1 base; junction bases outside the gene matches: 2. The CDR3 contains 14 residues.

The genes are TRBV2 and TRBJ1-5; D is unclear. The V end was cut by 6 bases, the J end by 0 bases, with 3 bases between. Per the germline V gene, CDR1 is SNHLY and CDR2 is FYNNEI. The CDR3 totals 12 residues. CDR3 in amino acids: CASSYSNQPQHF. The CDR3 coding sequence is TGTGCCAGCAGCTATAGCAATCAGCCCCAGCATTTT.

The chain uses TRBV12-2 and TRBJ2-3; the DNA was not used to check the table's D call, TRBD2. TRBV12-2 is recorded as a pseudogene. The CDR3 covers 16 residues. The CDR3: CASRPEGPSNTDTQYF. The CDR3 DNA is TGTGCAAGTCGCCCAGAGGGTCCAAGCAACACAGATACGCAGTATTTT.

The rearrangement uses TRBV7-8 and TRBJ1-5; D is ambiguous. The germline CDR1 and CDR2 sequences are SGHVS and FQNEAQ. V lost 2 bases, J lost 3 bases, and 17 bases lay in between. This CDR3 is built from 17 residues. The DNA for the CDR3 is TGTGCCAGCAGCTTATTTGCGGGTGGGAACGTCAATCAGCCCCAGCATTTT. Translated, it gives CASSLFAGGNVNQPQHF.

This CDR3 reads CASSPGTGLEAFF. The CDR3 nucleotides are TGTGCCAGCTCACCAGGGACGGGACTAGAAGCTTTCTTT. The chain couples TRBV18 to TRBJ1-1, with TRBD1 as a possible D gene (5 bases). Germline loops: CDR1 KGHSH, CDR2 LQKENI. This CDR3 region has 13 residues. Trimming took off 2 bases at V and 8 bases at J, with 12 bases between the two ends.

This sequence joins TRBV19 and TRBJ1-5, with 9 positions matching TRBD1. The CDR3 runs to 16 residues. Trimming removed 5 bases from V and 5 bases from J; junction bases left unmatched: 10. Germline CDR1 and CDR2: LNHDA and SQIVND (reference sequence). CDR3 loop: CASSSMTGGRDQPQHF. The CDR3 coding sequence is TGTGCCAGTAGTTCGATGACAGGGGGAAGGGATCAGCCCCAGCATTTT.

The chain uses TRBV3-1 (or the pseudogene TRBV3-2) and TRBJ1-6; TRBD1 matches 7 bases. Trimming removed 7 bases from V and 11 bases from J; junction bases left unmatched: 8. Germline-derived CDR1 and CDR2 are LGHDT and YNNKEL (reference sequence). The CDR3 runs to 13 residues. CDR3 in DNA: TGTGCCAGCAACCGGGACAGCGCCGCACCCCTCCACTTT. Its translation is CASNRDSAAPLHF.

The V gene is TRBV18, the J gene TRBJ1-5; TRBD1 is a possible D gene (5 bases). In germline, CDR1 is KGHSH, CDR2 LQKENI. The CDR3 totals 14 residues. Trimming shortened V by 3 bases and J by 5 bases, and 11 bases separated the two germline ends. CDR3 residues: CASSPGTGDQPQHF. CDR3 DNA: TGTGCCAGCTCACCTGGTACAGGAGATCAGCCCCAGCATTTT.

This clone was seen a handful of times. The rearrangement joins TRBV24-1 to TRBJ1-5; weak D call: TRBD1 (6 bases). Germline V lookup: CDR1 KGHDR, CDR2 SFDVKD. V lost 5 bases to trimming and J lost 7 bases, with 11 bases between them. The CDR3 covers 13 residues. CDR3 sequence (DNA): TGTGCCACCAGTGCTGGGGGCGAACAGCCCCAGCATTTT. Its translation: CATSAGGEQPQHF.

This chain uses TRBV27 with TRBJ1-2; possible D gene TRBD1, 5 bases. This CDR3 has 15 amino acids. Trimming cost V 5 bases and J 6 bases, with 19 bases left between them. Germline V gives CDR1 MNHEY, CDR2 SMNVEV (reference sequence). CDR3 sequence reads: CASSREGRSSDGYTF. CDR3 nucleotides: TGTGCCAGCAGTAGGGAGGGGCGCTCGTCTGATGGCTACACCTTC.

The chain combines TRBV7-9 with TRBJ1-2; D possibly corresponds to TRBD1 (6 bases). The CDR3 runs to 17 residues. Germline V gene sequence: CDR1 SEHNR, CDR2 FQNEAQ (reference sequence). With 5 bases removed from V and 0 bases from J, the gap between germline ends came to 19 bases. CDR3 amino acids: CASSASAGVQSNYGYTF. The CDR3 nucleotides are TGTGCCAGCAGCGCCAGCGCAGGGGTGCAGTCTAACTATGGCTACACCTTC. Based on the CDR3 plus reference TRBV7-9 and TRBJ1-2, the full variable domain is DTGVSQNPRHKITKRGQNVTFRCDPISEHNRLYWYRQTLGQGPEFLTYFQNEAQLEKSRLLSDRFSAERPKGSFSTLEIQRTEQGDSAMYLCASSASAGVQSNYGYTFGSGTRLTVV.

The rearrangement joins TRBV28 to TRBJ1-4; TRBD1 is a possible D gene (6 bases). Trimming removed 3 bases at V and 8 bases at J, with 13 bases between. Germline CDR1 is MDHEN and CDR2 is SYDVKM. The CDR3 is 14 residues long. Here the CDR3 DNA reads TGTGCCAGCAGTTTGAGGCAGGGGAGAGAAAAACTGTTTTTT. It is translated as CASSLRQGREKLFF.

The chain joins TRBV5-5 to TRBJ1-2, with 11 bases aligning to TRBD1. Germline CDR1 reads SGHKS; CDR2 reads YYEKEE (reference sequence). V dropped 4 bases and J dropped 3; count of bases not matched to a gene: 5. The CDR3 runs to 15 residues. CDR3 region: CASSLGTGGHYGYTF. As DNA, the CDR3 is TGTGCCAGCAGCCTAGGGACAGGGGGGCACTATGGCTACACCTTC.

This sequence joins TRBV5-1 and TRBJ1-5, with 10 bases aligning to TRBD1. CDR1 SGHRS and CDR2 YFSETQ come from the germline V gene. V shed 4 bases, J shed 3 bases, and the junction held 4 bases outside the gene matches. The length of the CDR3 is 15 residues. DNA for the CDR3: TGCGCCAGCAGCCCGGGGACAGGGGCCAATCAGCCCCAGCATTTT. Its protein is CASSPGTGANQPQHF.

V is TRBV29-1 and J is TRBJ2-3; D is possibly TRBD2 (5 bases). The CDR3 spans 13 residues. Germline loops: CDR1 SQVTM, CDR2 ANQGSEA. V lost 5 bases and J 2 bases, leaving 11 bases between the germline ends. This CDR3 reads CSVRQRFTDTQYF. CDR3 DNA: TGCAGCGTTCGCCAGCGGTTCACAGATACGCAGTATTTT.

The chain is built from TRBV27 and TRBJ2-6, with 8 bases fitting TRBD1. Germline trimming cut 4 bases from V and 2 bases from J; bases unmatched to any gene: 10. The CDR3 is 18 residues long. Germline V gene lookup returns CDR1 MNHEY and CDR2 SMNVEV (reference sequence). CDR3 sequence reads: CASSYGSRGRAGANVLTF. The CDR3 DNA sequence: TGTGCCAGCAGTTACGGTTCCAGGGGGCGCGCTGGGGCCAACGTCCTGACTTTC.

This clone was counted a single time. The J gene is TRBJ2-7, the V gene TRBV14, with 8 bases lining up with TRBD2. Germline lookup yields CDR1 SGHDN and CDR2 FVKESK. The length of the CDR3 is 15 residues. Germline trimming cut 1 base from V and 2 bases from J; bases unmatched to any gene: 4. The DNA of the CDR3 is TGTGCCAGCAGCCAAGCCGGGACTAGGGCCTACGAGCAGTACTTC. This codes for CASSQAGTRAYEQYF.

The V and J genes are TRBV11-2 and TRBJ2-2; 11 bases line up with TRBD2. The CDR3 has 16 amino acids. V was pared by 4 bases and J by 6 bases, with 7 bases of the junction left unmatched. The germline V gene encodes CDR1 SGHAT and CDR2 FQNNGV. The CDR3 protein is CASSSPTSGSAGELFF. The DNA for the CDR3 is TGTGCCAGCAGCTCCCCAACTAGCGGGAGCGCCGGGGAGCTGTTTTTT.

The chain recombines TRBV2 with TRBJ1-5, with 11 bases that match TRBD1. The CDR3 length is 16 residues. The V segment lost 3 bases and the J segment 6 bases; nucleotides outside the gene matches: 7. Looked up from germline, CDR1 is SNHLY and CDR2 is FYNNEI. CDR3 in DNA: TGTGCCAGCAGTGACCTCGGACAGGGGGCGAGTCAGCCCCAGCATTTT. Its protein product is CASSDLGQGASQPQHF.